A single TCR beta chain is shown here with its context. Different DNA sequences within this sample yield the same CDR3. The sample is drawn from a study of technical replicates of blood from a few donors. TCRdb's table, derived via immunoSEQ multiplex PCR, lists solely in-frame clones and lacks some. The table lists tens of thousands of clones, around 93% of them singletons. The ends were cut back, 1 base at V and 1 base at J, with 6 bases in the middle. This CDR3 region has 14 residues. The germline gives CDR1 LNHNV, CDR2 YYDKDF (reference sequence). This chain uses TRBV15 with TRBJ2-3, with D perhaps matching TRBD1 (6 bases). Sequencing used T cells isolated from PBMCs. This receptor was identified in a human donor in good health. The CDR3 loop is CATSRGQGTDTQYF. CDR3 DNA sequence: TGTGCCACCAGCAGAGGACAGGGCACAGATACGCAGTATTTT.